These 10 T cell receptor beta chains share one sample of origin, sequenced in a study of CD8 T cells in ankylosing spondylitis. TCRdb used MiXCR to reprocess the 5' RACE reads, holding one entry per CDR3 protein. The data show more than 300,000 distinct CDR3 sequences, approximately 10% seen once. Input material: blood, either unsorted or a sorted T cell fraction (not recorded which). All receptors derive from a female donor with ankylosing spondylitis or in good health (not recorded which).

The chain couples TRBV29-1 to TRBJ2-5; D possibly corresponds to TRBD1 (5 bases). Deletions cut 6 bases from V and 2 bases from J, with 10 bases between. Germline CDR1 reads SQVTM; CDR2 reads ANQGSEA. The CDR3 has 12 residues. For the CDR3, the DNA is TGCAGCGTGCGGACACGTCAAGAGACCCAGTACTTC. Translation: CSVRTRQETQYF.

This clonotype was seen at least ten times. The chain uses TRBV20-1 and TRBJ1-2; TRBD1 agrees at 7 bases. CDR1 is DFQATT and CDR2 is SNEGSKA in the germline V gene (reference sequence). The V segment lost 4 bases and the J segment 6 bases; nucleotides outside the gene matches: 14. CDR3 size: 15 residues. DNA of the CDR3: TGCAGTGCTATGACAGGGACGGGGGTTTTAAATGGCTACACCTTC. Translation: CSAMTGTGVLNGYTF.

At least ten counts were recorded for this clonotype. The chain is built from TRBV29-1 and TRBJ2-5, with D perhaps matching TRBD2 (5 bases). The CDR3 sequence is 12 residues long. Germline V lookup: CDR1 SQVTM, CDR2 ANQGSEA. V was cut by 5 bases and J by 5 bases, with 12 bases left in between. The DNA for the CDR3 is TGCAGCGTTATCGGGATGTGGGAGACCCAGTACTTC. Its protein product is CSVIGMWETQYF.

This clonotype was counted at least ten times. Here the CDR3 DNA reads TGTGCCAGCAGCTCTCGGGAGGGCACTGAAGCTTTCTTT. This encodes CASSSREGTEAFF. This sequence joins TRBV7-9 and TRBJ1-1; D not resolved. Trimming pared 4 bases from V and 4 bases from J, leaving 10 bases between. Germline V gene sequence: CDR1 SEHNR, CDR2 FQNEAQ (reference sequence). The CDR3 length is 13 residues.

There are many counts of this clonotype. This chain joins TRBV12-3 or TRBV12-4 and TRBJ2-3, with D tentatively TRBD2 (6 bases). The CDR3 covers 14 residues. V was clipped by 7 bases and J by 0 bases, with 11 bases between them. DNA for the CDR3: TGTGCCAGCAATCGGGCGGGAAGCACAGATACGCAGTATTTT. As protein: CASNRAGSTDTQYF.

This clonotype has ten or more counts. The chain uses TRBV19 and TRBJ2-1; TRBD1 agrees at 7 bases. Germline V CDR1 and CDR2: LNHDA, SQIVND (reference sequence). V lost 4 bases and J lost 15; bases outside the gene matches: 6. The length of the CDR3 is 11 residues. The CDR3 DNA reads TGTGCCAGTAGTACAGGACAGGTCCGGTTCTTC. Translated: CASSTGQVRFF.

This clonotype came up a few times. This chain links TRBV3-1 with TRBJ2-4; D is ambiguous. This CDR3 is 16 amino acids long. Trimming took off 3 bases at V and 1 base at J, with 13 bases between the two ends. Germline loops: CDR1 LGHDT, CDR2 YNNKEL (reference sequence). The CDR3 nucleotides read TGTGCCAGCAGCCACTCGGACCTAGGGGCCAAAAACATTCAGTACTTC. Translating it yields CASSHSDLGAKNIQYF.

This clonotype was seen many times. The chain is built from TRBV5-5 and TRBJ2-1; D gene unclear. There are 13 residues in the CDR3. The germline CDR1 and CDR2 sequences are SGHKS and YYEKEE (reference sequence). The V and J ends lost 0 bases and 4 bases respectively, with 5 bases between them. The CDR3 region has the DNA TGTGCCAGCAGCTTGGACGAGTACAATGAGCAGTTCTTC. It encodes CASSLDEYNEQFF.

This clonotype was detected ten times or more. J is TRBJ2-1 and V is TRBV12-3 or TRBV12-4; 8 bases fit TRBD2. The CDR3 length is 14 residues. The junction had 9 bases not matched to a gene; V was cut back by 7 bases and J by 7 bases. The CDR3 here is CASTLGLGRNEQFF. The CDR3 DNA follows: TGTGCCAGCACCCTGGGACTAGGCAGAAATGAGCAGTTCTTC.

In this sample, this clonotype turned up many times. The J gene is TRBJ2-3, the V gene TRBV6-4, with 10 bases matching TRBD2. Germline CDR1 and CDR2: MRHNA and SNTAGT. With V trimmed by 6 bases and J by 1 base, 4 bases remained unmatched. This CDR3 is built from 15 residues. Here the CDR3 reads CASSFTSGGTDTQYF. The CDR3 DNA reads TGTGCCAGCAGCTTCACTAGCGGGGGCACAGATACGCAGTATTTT.